This TCR beta chain appears in the sequencing data of a study of T-cell reconstitution after alpha-beta-depleted transplantation in children. Whole-study results and caveats: Several hundred rapidly expanded clones from non-depleted graft cells reportedly supplied alpha-beta T cells about two months post-transplant. Among T cells one year after transplant, newly produced cells accounted for most counts and diversity. The origin of high day-60 TCRbeta diversity in some patients lay in surviving recipient T cells and thymic progenitors.

Unique molecular identifiers were built into the TCRbeta library. TCRdb reprocessed the PCR reads via MiXCR and lists one record per CDR3 protein. The data hold 750,000 to 950,000 distinct CDR3 sequences, with 16% observed a single time. As concerns this clonotype: What it binds is not known.

The V and J ends lost 0 bases and 5 bases respectively, with 12 bases between them. Germline V lookup: CDR1 SGHNT, CDR2 YYREEE (reference sequence). This CDR3 has 14 amino acids. V gene TRBV5-4 combines with J gene TRBJ2-7; D gene uncertain. The receptor's source is a male patient aged 10 to 17 who had a stem cell transplant for acute lymphoblastic leukemia, so the T cells may come from the graft donor. The sample in question was PBMCs, mostly from graft donor cells, obtained 360 days after TCRalphabeta/CD19-depleted stem cell transplant. CDR3 loop: CASSLGEAPHEQYF. DNA for the CDR3: TGTGCCAGCAGCTTGGGCGAAGCGCCCCACGAGCAGTACTTC.